This TCR beta chain was documented in a study of a mutant IDH1 vaccine in newly diagnosed glioma. Background on the study: Vaccinations were initiated 4-6 weeks following radiotherapy alone, or were given together with temozolomide cycles.

Profiled with immunoSEQ multiplex PCR; TCRdb holds only in-frame clones, not every one. The profile shows 75,000 to 80,000 clones, about 91% of them singletons. Time point of the sample: week 5, during vaccination. The investigators gave 300 ug of mutant IDH1 20-mer peptide in each vaccine dose, together with topical imiquimod. As concerns this clone: Antigen unknown.

Trimming took off 4 bases at V and 0 bases at J, with 13 bases between the two ends. CDR1 SQVTM and CDR2 ANQGSEA come from the germline V gene. The CDR3 spans 15 residues. This rearrangement joins TRBV29-1 to TRBJ1-5, with a weak D call TRBD1 (6 bases). The sample consisted of PBMCs, taken from a glioma patient whose treatment included an IDH1 peptide vaccine. The receptor was derived from a woman in her fifties or sixties with glioma. The DNA for the CDR3 is TGCAGCGTTGGTTGGGGGGCGGATAGCAATCAGCCCCAGCATTTT. Amino acid sequence: CSVGWGADSNQPQHF.